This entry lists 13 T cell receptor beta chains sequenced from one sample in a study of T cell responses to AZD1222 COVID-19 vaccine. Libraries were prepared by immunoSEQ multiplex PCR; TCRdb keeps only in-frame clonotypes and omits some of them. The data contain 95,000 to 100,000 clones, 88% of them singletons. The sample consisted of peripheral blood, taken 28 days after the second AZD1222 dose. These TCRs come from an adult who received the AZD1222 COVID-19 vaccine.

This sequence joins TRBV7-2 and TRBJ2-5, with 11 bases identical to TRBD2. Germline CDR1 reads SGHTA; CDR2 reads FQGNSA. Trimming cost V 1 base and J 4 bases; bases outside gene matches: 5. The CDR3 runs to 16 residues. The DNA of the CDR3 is TGTGCCAGCAGCTTAGGAGGGACTAGCGGAGGAGAGACCCAGTACTTC. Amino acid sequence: CASSLGGTSGGETQYF.

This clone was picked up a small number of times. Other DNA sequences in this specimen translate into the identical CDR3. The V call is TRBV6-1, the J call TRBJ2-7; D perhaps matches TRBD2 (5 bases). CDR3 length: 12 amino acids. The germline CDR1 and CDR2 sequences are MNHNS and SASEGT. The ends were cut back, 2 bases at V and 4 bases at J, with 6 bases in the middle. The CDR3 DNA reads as TGTGCCAGCAGTGAACCGGGGTACGAGCAGTACTTC. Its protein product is CASSEPGYEQYF.

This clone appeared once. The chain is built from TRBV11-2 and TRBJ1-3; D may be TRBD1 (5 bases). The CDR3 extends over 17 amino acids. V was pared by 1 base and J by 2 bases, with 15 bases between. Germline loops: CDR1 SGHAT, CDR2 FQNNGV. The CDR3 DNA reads TGTGCCAGCAGCTTAGTAAGGCTGGGACTTACTGGAAACACCATATATTTT. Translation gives CASSLVRLGLTGNTIYF.

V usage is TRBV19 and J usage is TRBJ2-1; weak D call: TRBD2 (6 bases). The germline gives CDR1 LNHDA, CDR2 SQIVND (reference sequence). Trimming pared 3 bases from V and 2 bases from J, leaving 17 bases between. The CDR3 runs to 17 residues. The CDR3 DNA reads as TGTGCCAGTAGTATTAGGAATACGGGAGTAACCTACAATGAGCAGTTCTTC. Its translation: CASSIRNTGVTYNEQFF.

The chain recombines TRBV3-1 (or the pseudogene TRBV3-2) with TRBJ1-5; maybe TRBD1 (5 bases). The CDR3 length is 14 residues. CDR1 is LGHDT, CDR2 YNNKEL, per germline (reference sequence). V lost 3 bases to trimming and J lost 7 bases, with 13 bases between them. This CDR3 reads CASSQGGLEQPQHF. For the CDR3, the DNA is TGTGCCAGCAGCCAGGGGGGACTCGAACAGCCCCAGCATTTT.

CDR3 amino acids: CASRIGSYNSPLHF. DNA of the CDR3: TGCGCCAGCAGGATAGGGAGCTATAATTCACCCCTCCACTTT. J is TRBJ1-6 and V is TRBV4-1; D ambiguous. Per the germline V gene, CDR1 is MGHRA and CDR2 is YSYEKL. Trimming took off 6 bases at V and 3 bases at J, with 9 bases between the two ends. This CDR3 is built from 14 residues.

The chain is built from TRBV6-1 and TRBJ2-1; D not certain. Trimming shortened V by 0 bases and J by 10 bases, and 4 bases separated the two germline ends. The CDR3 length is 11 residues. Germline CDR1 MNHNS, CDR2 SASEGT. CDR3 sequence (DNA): TGTGCCAGCAGTGAAGCGCAAGAGCAGTTCTTC. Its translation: CASSEAQEQFF.

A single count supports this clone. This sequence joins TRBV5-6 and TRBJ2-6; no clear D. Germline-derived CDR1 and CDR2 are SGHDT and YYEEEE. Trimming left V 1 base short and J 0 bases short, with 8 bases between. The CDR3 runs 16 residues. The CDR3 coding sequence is TGTGCCAGCAGCTTGCTGGTGACCTCTGGGGCCAACGTCCTGACTTTC. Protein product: CASSLLVTSGANVLTF.

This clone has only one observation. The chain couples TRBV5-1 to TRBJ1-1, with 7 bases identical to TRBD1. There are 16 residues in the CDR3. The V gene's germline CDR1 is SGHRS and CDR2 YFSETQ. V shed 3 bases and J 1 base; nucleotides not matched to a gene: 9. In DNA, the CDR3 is TGCGCCAGCAGCTCCGGACAGGTCTCGGCGAACACTGAAGCTTTCTTT. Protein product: CASSSGQVSANTEAFF.

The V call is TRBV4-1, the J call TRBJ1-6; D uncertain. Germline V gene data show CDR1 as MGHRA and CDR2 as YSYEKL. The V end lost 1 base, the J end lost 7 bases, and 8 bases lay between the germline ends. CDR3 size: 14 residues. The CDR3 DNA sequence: TGCGCCAGCAGCCAAGCGGTCTTGAATTCACCCCTCCACTTT. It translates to CASSQAVLNSPLHF.

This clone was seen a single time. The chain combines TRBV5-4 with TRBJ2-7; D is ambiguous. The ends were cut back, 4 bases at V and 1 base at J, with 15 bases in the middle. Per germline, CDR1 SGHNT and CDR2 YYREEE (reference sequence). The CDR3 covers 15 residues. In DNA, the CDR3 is TGTGCCAGCAGCCCACCCCCTCCCCTTTCCTACGAGCAGTACTTC. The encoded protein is CASSPPPPLSYEQYF.

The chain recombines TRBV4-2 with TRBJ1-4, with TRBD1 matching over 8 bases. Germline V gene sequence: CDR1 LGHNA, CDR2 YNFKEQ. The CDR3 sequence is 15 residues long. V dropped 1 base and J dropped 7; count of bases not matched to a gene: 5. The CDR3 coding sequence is TGTGCCAGCAGCCAAGCGGACAGGGAGGCTGAAAAACTGTTTTTT. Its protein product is CASSQADREAEKLFF.

CDR3 DNA sequence: TGTGCCAGCAGCGTAGGATTACTAGCGGGCCTCACCTACGAGCAGTACTTC. Its translation: CASSVGLLAGLTYEQYF. The rearrangement links TRBV9 to TRBJ2-7; 9 bases agree with TRBD2. The V segment lost 0 bases and the J segment 2 bases; nucleotides outside the gene matches: 9. The CDR3 length is 17 residues. CDR1 SGDLS and CDR2 YYNGEE come from the germline V gene. The full variable domain, completed using reference TRBV9 and TRBJ2-7, is DSGVTQTPKHLITATGQRVTLRCSPRSGDLSVYWYQQSLDQGLQFLIQYYNGEERAKGNILERFSAQQFPDLHSELNLSSLELGDSALYFCASSVGLLAGLTYEQYFGPGTRLTVT.